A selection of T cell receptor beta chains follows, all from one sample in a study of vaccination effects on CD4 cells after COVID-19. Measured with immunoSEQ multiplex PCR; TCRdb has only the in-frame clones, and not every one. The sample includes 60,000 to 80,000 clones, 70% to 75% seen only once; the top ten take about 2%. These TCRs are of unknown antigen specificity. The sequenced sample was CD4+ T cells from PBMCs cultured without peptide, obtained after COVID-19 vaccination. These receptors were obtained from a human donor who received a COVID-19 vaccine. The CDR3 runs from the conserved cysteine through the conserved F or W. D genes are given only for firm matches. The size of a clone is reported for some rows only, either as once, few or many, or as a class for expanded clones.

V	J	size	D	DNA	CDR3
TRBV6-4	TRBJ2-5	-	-	TGTTTGGAAATAGCCGCGGAGACCCAGTACTTC	CLEIAAETQYF
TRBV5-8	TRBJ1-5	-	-	TGTGCCAGCAGCTTGGAGGGGGTCCAGCCCCAGCATTTT	CASSLEGVQPQHF
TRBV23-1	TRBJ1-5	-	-	TGCGCCAGCAGTATAGGCGGCAATCAGCCCCAGCATTTT	CASSIGGNQPQHF
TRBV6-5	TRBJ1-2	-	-	TGTGCCAGCAGTCCAGACAGGAACCTCTATGGCTACACCTTC	CASSPDRNLYGYTF
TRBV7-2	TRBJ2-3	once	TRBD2	TGTGCCAGCAGCTTAGTTCGGACTAGCGGAAGCACAGATACGCAGTATTTT	CASSLVRTSGSTDTQYF
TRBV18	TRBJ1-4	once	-	TGTGCCAGCTCACCGCTACAAGTAACCGGCGCAACTAATGAAAAACTGTTTTTT	CASSPLQVTGATNEKLFF
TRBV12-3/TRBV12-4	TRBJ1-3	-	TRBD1	TGTGCCAGCAGGTACAGGGGCCACATATATTTT	CASRYRGHIYF
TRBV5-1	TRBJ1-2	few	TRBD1	TGCGCCAGCAGCTACGGGTTACAGGGGGAGGGCTACACCTTC	CASSYGLQGEGYTF
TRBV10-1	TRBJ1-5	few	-	TGCGCCAGCAGTGATAACGAGCATCAGCCCCAGCATTTT	CASSDNEHQPQHF
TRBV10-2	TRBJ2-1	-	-	TGCGCCAGCAGTGAATCGTACAATGAGCAGTTCTTC	CASSESYNEQFF
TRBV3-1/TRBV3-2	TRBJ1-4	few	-	TGTGCCAGCAGCCAAGAAAGGGGACTGTTTTTT	CASSQERGLFF
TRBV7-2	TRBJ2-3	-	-	TGTGCCAGCAGCTTATGGGGGGCGAGCACAGATACGCAGTATTTT	CASSLWGASTDTQYF
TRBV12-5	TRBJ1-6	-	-	TGTGCTGCCCTCCACGCGGGATCAACAAATTCACCCCTCCACTTT	CAALHAGSTNSPLHF
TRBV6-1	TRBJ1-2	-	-	TGTGCCAGCAGTGAAGGCTATGGCTACACCTTC	CASSEGYGYTF
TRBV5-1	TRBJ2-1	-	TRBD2	TGCGCCAGCAGCTTGGCCGGGGGGGCTAGCAATGAGCAGTTCTTC	CASSLAGGASNEQFF
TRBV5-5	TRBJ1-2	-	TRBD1	TGTGCCAGCAGCCCAACACCAATTCCAGACAGGGGCTATGGCTACACCTTC	CASSPTPIPDRGYGYTF
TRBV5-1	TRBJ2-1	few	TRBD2	TGCGCCAGCAGCTTGGCCAGCGGGGGTATATTCAGCGTGTTCAATGAGCAGTTCTTC	CASSLASGGIFSVFNEQFF
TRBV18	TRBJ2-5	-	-	TGTGCCAGCTCAACGACGACTACCTCTACAGAGACCCAGTACTTC	CASSTTTTSTETQYF
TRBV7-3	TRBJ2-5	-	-	TGTGCCAGCAGCTTAGGTGTTTATGCGAAGACCCAGTACTTC	CASSLGVYAKTQYF
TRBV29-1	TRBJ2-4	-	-	TGCAGCGTTGACCAACAGGGGAGGGGAGCCAAAAACATTCAGTACTTC	CSVDQQGRGAKNIQYF
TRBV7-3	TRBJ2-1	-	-	TGTGCCAGCAGCTTAAGACCAGATGAGCAGTTCTTC	CASSLRPDEQFF
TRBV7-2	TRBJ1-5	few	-	TGTGCCAGCAACCGGGGAGGAGGGAATCAGCCCCAGCATTTT	CASNRGGGNQPQHF
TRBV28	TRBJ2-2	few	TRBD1	TGTGCCACAAGACCCCAGGGACAGGGGGCCCTGGAGCTGTTTTTT	CATRPQGQGALELFF
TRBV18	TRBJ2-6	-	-	TGTGCCAGCTCACCACTAGGGGCTGGGGCCAACGTCCTGACTTTC	CASSPLGAGANVLTF
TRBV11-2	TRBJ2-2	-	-	TGTGCCAGCAGCCACCAATTGGGGGCGGGGGAGAACACCGGGGAGCTGTTTTTT	CASSHQLGAGENTGELFF
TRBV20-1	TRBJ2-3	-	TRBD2	TGCAGTGCTAGTGTAGCGGGGGGGCTAGATACGCAGTATTTT	CSASVAGGLDTQYF
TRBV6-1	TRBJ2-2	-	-	TGTGCCAGCAGTGACCCCGGGACCTCGAACACCGGGGAGCTGTTTTTT	CASSDPGTSNTGELFF
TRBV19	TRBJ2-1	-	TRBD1	TGTGCCAGTAGCCTCGGGACAGGGGGCTACAATGAGCAGTTCTTC	CASSLGTGGYNEQFF
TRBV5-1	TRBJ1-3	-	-	TGCGCCAGCAGCTTGGCAGGCTCTGGAAACACCATATATTTT	CASSLAGSGNTIYF
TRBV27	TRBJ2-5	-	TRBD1	TGTGCCAGCAGTCCAGGAAAGGGACAGGCCGGGCAAGAGACCCAGTACTTC	CASSPGKGQAGQETQYF
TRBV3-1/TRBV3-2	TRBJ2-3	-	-	TGTGCCAGCAGCTCACTAGATACAGATACGCAGTATTTT	CASSSLDTDTQYF
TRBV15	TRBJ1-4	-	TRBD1	TGTGCCACCAGCAGATCCGGGACAGGGGGGGTCTATGAAAAACTGTTTTTT	CATSRSGTGGVYEKLFF
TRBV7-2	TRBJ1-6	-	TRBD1	TGTGCCAGCAGCTTAGGACAGGGGAGCAATTCACCCCTCCACTTT	CASSLGQGSNSPLHF
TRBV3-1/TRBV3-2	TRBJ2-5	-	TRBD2	TGTGCCAGCAGCCAGAGCGGGGGCCCCCTTGGGGAGACCCAGTACTTC	CASSQSGGPLGETQYF
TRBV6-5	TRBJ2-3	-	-	TGTGCATCGAGTCGGACCACCAGCGCAGATACGCAGTATTTT	CASSRTTSADTQYF
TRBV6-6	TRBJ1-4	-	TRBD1	TGTGCCAGCAGTCCCACAGGGGGTAGAAATGAAAAACTGTTTTTT	CASSPTGGRNEKLFF
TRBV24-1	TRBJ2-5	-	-	TGTGCCACCAGTGATTTTGTGGGGATCCAAGAGACCCAGTACTTC	CATSDFVGIQETQYF
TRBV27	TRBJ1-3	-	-	TGTGCCATCCCACTTCCCCGGCCCTCTGGAAACACCATATATTTT	CAIPLPRPSGNTIYF
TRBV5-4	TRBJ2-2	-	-	TGTGCCAGCAGCCGGGGTACGGGGAGGAACACCGGGGAGCTGTTTTTT	CASSRGTGRNTGELFF
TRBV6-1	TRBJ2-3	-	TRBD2	TGTGCCAGCAGTGAAGCAGCGGGGGGGCGGCGAGATACGCAGTATTTT	CASSEAAGGRRDTQYF
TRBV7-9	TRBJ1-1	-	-	TGTGCCAGCAGCTTAAGTAGGGGCACTGAAGCTTTCTTT	CASSLSRGTEAFF
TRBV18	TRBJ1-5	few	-	TGTGCCAGCTCACCTGTGGGGGCGGGAAGCAATCAGCCCCAGCATTTT	CASSPVGAGSNQPQHF
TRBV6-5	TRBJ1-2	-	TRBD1	TGTGCCAGCAGCGGGCCGAACAGGGGGAACTATGGCTACACCTTC	CASSGPNRGNYGYTF
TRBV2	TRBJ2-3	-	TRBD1	TGTGCCAGCGTAATGAGGACAGGGGGTACAGATACGCAGTATTTT	CASVMRTGGTDTQYF
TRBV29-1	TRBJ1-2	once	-	TGCAGCGTTGAAGATTCCTTAGGACGTCGGCTCTTC	CSVEDSLGRRLF
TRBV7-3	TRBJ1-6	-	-	TGTGCCAGCAGCTTAAGCGGAGGCAATTCACCCCTCCACTTT	CASSLSGGNSPLHF
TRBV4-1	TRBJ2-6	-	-	TGCGCCAGCAGCCTACTAATGAACTCTGGGGCCAACGTCCTGACTTTC	CASSLLMNSGANVLTF
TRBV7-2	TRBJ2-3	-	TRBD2	TGTGCCAGCAGCATTAGCGGGGGGCGGCTCTATTTT	CASSISGGRLYF
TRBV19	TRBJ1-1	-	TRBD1	TGTGCCAGTTCACGACAGGGGAACACTGAAGCTTTCTTT	CASSRQGNTEAFF
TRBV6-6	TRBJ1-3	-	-	TGTGCCAGCAGTTACCTGAGCTCTGGAAACACCATATATTTT	CASSYLSSGNTIYF
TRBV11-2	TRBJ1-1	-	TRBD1	TGTGCCAGCAGCTTAGTCGGCCAGGGGGGCACTGAAGCTTTCTTT	CASSLVGQGGTEAFF
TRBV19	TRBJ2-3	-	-	TGTGCCAGTAGTATAAGGACAGGCACAGATACGCAGTATTTT	CASSIRTGTDTQYF
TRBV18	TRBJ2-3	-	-	TGTGCCAGCTCACCCACTTTCGGGAGCACAGATACGCAGTATTTT	CASSPTFGSTDTQYF
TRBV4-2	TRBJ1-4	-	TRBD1	TGTGCCAGCAGCCACGACAGGGTTGGGGAAAAACTGTTTTTT	CASSHDRVGEKLFF
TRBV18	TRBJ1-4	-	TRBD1	TGTGCCAGCTCACCAGGAAGAGAGGGGGCCGGGGAAAAACTGTTTTTT	CASSPGREGAGEKLFF
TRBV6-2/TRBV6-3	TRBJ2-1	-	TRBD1	TGTGCCAGCAGCACGACGGGACAGGGTCGGCATGAGCAGTTCTTC	CASSTTGQGRHEQFF
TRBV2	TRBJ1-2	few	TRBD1	TGTGCCAGCAGGAAAACAGGGGGCGCGGGTAATGGCTACACCTTC	CASRKTGGAGNGYTF
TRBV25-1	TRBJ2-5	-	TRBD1	TGTGCCAGCAGTGGCCGACAGGGAATGGGGGAGACCCAGTACTTC	CASSGRQGMGETQYF
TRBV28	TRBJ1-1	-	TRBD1	TGTGCCAGCAGTTTTGGACAGGGAGTCGCTGAAGCTTTCTTT	CASSFGQGVAEAFF
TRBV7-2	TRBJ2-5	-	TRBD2	TGTGCCAGCAGCTTATCTAGCGGGGGGGGCCCGCAGGGGACCCAGTACTTC	CASSLSSGGGPQGTQYF